This T cell receptor (beta chain) was profiled in a study of shared clonotypes between healthy human individuals. Donors included only healthy HIV-negative adults lacking recent acute infections or vaccinations. Per the study methods: Filtering differed because ImmunoSEQ produced junction-only sequences that carried no quality scores. Data came from immunoSEQ multiplex PCR; TCRdb stores just in-frame clones and leaves some out. For V, J and clone size, that table is used; D and trimming come from the DNA. The sample has fewer than 2.5 million clones, roughly 93% seen once. This receptor was identified in a man aged 18 to 35 in good health. Some clones in this sample may be carry-over from other donors' samples. Sequencing was performed on naive CD4+ T cells from PBMCs. Described subset: CD45RA+ positively selected.

The CDR3 DNA follows: TGTGCCAGCTCACCGCGGATTGAGGGCACTGAAGCTTTCTTT. It specifies CASSPRIEGTEAFF. The chain carries TRBV18 and TRBJ1-1; D unclear. The V end lost 3 bases, the J end lost 4 bases, and 12 bases lay between the germline ends. CDR1 is KGHSH and CDR2 is LQKENI in the germline V gene. The CDR3 spans 14 residues.